Below, 20 T cell receptor beta chains from the same sample are listed, as sequenced in a study of T cells in Graves' hyperthyroidism and ophthalmopathy. Regions amplified from RNA transcripts were the TCR beta CDR3 regions. During a first-round RT-PCR of the TCR CDR3, the HTBI primer set was used. TCRdb reprocessed the multiplex PCR reads via MiXCR and lists one record per CDR3 protein. The sample lists approximately 400,000 distinct CDR3 sequences, approximately 12% occurring once. Sequencing was done on a sample of blood. These receptors were collected from a man aged 25-45 years with Graves' hyperthyroidism that later progressed to Graves' ophthalmopathy.

This chain joins TRBV30 and TRBJ1-2; 7 bases are a match to TRBD1. The CDR3 spans 13 residues. The V segment lost 1 base and the J segment 7 bases; nucleotides outside the gene matches: 6. Germline V gives CDR1 GTSNPN, CDR2 SVGIG (reference sequence). The chain's CDR3 is CAWSAQGGVGYTF. As DNA, the CDR3 is TGTGCCTGGAGTGCCCAGGGGGGAGTTGGCTACACCTTC. Complete variable domain (other parts from reference TRBV30 and TRBJ1-2): SQTIHQWPATLVQPVGSPLSLECTVEGTSNPNLYWYRQAAGRGLQLLFYSVGIGQISSEVPQNLSASRPQDRQFILSSKKLLLSDSGFYLCAWSAQGGVGYTFGSGTRLTVV.

This clonotype was seen repeatedly, ten times or more. V is TRBV12-5 and J is TRBJ1-3; D is perhaps TRBD1 (6 bases). The V gene's germline CDR1 is LGHNT and CDR2 FRNRAP. The CDR3 contains 15 residues. Deletions cut 3 bases from V and 0 bases from J, with 9 bases between. The CDR3: CASGFDRISGNTIYF. The CDR3 DNA is TGTGCTAGTGGTTTCGACAGGATCTCTGGAAACACCATATATTTT.

Only a few counts were recorded for this clonotype. This rearrangement joins TRBV29-1 to TRBJ1-1, with D maybe TRBD1 (5 bases). The CDR3 extends over 13 amino acids. Germline V gene data show CDR1 as SQVTM and CDR2 as ANQGSEA. With 4 bases removed from V and 0 bases from J, the gap between germline ends came to 9 bases. The CDR3 reads CSVGRVLNTEAFF. CDR3 sequence (DNA): TGCAGCGTTGGCAGGGTATTGAACACTGAAGCTTTCTTT.

This clonotype has more than one count but fewer than ten. This rearrangement joins TRBV20-1 to TRBJ1-4; possibly TRBD1 for D (6 bases). Trimming removed 6 bases from V and 5 bases from J, with 13 bases in between. The CDR3 has 13 amino acids. CDR1 and CDR2 (germline): DFQATT, SNEGSKA (reference sequence). The CDR3 sequence is CSAPDRNNEKLFF. The CDR3 bases are TGCAGTGCCCCGGACAGAAACAATGAAAAACTGTTTTTT.

V gene TRBV7-2 combines with J gene TRBJ2-3, with TRBD1 identical over 8 bases. The CDR3 is made up of 15 amino acids. Trimming removed 5 bases from V and 4 bases from J; junction bases left unmatched: 8. Germline V CDR1 and CDR2: SGHTA, FQGNSA. CDR3 sequence: CASSQPDRGADTQYF. The CDR3 region has the DNA TGTGCCAGCAGCCAACCAGACAGGGGTGCAGATACGCAGTATTTT.

This clonotype was recorded many times. This sequence joins TRBV28 and TRBJ1-2; possible D gene TRBD1, 6 bases. The germline V gene has CDR1 MDHEN and CDR2 SYDVKM. This CDR3 is built from 14 residues. Trimming pared 5 bases from V and 6 bases from J, leaving 16 bases between. CDR3 coding DNA: TGTGCCAGCAGTGCTACAGGGCGGAGGGATGGCTACACCTTC. Encoded protein: CASSATGRRDGYTF.

V is TRBV29-1 and J is TRBJ2-7; D not certain. The V end was cut by 6 bases, the J end by 4 bases, with 13 bases between. Germline V CDR1 and CDR2: SQVTM, ANQGSEA. The CDR3 sequence is 12 residues long. The CDR3 bases are TGCAGCGTGATGGGATTGGGGTACGAGCAGTACTTC. Translated: CSVMGLGYEQYF.

The chain joins TRBV4-2 to TRBJ2-5; 9 bases match TRBD1. Germline loops: CDR1 LGHNA, CDR2 YNFKEQ. V lost 1 base to trimming and J lost 2 bases; unmatched junction nucleotides: 2. The CDR3 runs 15 residues. The CDR3 region is CASSQAGQGQETQYF. In DNA, the CDR3 is TGTGCCAGCAGCCAAGCCGGACAGGGGCAAGAGACCCAGTACTTC.

This clonotype has only a few counts. One end of the junction is discordant with germline, which a read error may explain. The CDR3 nucleotides are TGTGCCGGCAGTTTACGAGGCAGAAGGACTGAAGCTTTCTTT. This encodes CAGSLRGRRTEAFF. The V gene is TRBV12-3 or TRBV12-4, the J gene TRBJ1-1; D not resolved. The CDR3 spans 14 residues.

This clonotype was observed many times. This chain uses TRBV20-1 with TRBJ2-5; D may be TRBD2 (6 bases). Germline values: CDR1 DFQATT, CDR2 SNEGSKA (reference sequence). The CDR3 spans 14 residues. The ends were cut back, 3 bases at V and 5 bases at J, with 16 bases in the middle. In DNA, the CDR3 is TGCAGTGCTAGGGGGCTAGCGACCGGGGAGACCCAGTACTTC. It specifies CSARGLATGETQYF.

This clonotype showed up many times. The chain employs TRBV7-9 and TRBJ2-7; unclear D gene. V was clipped by 1 base and J by 0 bases, with 10 bases between them. This CDR3 spans 15 amino acids. Germline CDR1 is SEHNR and CDR2 is FQNEAQ (reference sequence). The CDR3 protein is CASSLVVSYSYEQYF. CDR3 in DNA: TGTGCCAGCAGCTTAGTGGTCTCCTACTCCTACGAGCAGTACTTC.

This clonotype was seen a few times. The chain carries TRBV5-1 and TRBJ2-2; 9 nucleotides agree with TRBD1. Germline V CDR1 and CDR2: SGHRS, YFSETQ. The CDR3 runs 17 residues. Trimming took 4 bases from V and 4 from J; bases not matched to a gene: 11. CDR3 residues: CASSPGSQGAGTGELFF. The CDR3 DNA is TGCGCCAGCAGCCCCGGGTCACAGGGGGCGGGCACCGGGGAGCTGTTTTTT.

The chain links TRBV27 to TRBJ2-2; D might be TRBD1 or TRBD2, each matching 6 bases. The germline V gene has CDR1 MNHEY and CDR2 SMNVEV (reference sequence). This CDR3 has 15 amino acids. Trimming removed 4 bases at V and 5 bases at J, with 14 bases between. The chain's CDR3 is CASSSWTGATGELFF. The CDR3 nucleotides read TGTGCCAGCAGTTCCTGGACGGGGGCGACCGGGGAGCTGTTTTTT.

This clonotype came up many times. The DNA of the CDR3 is TGCGCCAGCAGCTTGGACAACCATGGCTACACCTTC. It translates to CASSLDNHGYTF. The chain is built from TRBV5-1 and TRBJ1-2; no firm D call. Trimming removed 0 bases from V and 6 bases from J, with 6 bases in between. The CDR3 runs 12 residues. Germline V gene lookup returns CDR1 SGHRS and CDR2 YFSETQ.

There are many counts of this clonotype. The rearrangement uses TRBV12-3 or TRBV12-4 and TRBJ2-7; 15 bases line up with TRBD2. The junction had 7 bases not matched to a gene; V was cut back by 7 bases and J by 6 bases. This CDR3 comprises 15 residues. Here the CDR3 reads CASILGLAGGREQYF. In nucleotides, the CDR3 is TGTGCCAGCATCCTCGGACTAGCGGGGGGGCGCGAGCAGTACTTC.

This clonotype was recorded at least ten times. The chain combines TRBV10-1 with TRBJ2-5; a possible D gene is TRBD1 (6 bases). V lost 3 bases to trimming and J lost 5 bases, with 13 bases between them. This CDR3 has 14 amino acids. Looked up from germline, CDR1 is WNHNN and CDR2 is SYGVQD (reference sequence). CDR3 sequence reads: CASSEGQSAETQYF. CDR3 coding DNA: TGCGCCAGCAGTGAAGGACAGAGTGCGGAGACCCAGTACTTC.

This clonotype came up a few times. The genes are TRBV11-3 and TRBJ1-3; D is uncertain. Germline-derived CDR1 and CDR2 are SGHNT and YENEEA. The CDR3 length is 16 residues. With 3 bases removed from V and 1 base from J, the gap between germline ends came to 13 bases. The CDR3 DNA reads TGTGCCAGCAGCTTCGGGGAAAACTATTCTGGAAACACCATATATTTT. As protein: CASSFGENYSGNTIYF.

The chain employs TRBV2 and TRBJ1-5; maybe TRBD1 (6 bases). This CDR3 region has 13 residues. Per germline, CDR1 SNHLY and CDR2 FYNNEI. Trimming removed 9 bases from V and 5 bases from J, with 14 bases in between. CDR3 DNA sequence: TGTGCCAGTGGAATGGACAGAGATCAGCCCCAGCATTTT. Translating gives CASGMDRDQPQHF.

This clonotype was detected many times. This chain links TRBV6-6 with TRBJ1-2; D remains unclear. The CDR3 is 13 residues long. The germline V gene has CDR1 MNHNY and CDR2 SVGAGI (reference sequence). Trimming took 0 bases from V and 8 from J, leaving 10 bases between them. CDR3 region: CASSYSGHEGYTF. The CDR3 DNA reads TGTGCCAGCAGTTACTCCGGGCATGAGGGCTACACCTTC.

This clonotype has just a few counts. For the CDR3, the DNA is TGCGCCAGCAGCTCAGGGACAGGCAAAACCGAGCAGTACTTC. Residues: CASSSGTGKTEQYF. V usage is TRBV5-1 and J usage is TRBJ2-7, with TRBD1 matching 8 bases. Germline CDR1 and CDR2: SGHRS and YFSETQ. The CDR3 covers 14 residues. The V segment lost 3 bases and the J segment 6 bases; nucleotides outside the gene matches: 8.